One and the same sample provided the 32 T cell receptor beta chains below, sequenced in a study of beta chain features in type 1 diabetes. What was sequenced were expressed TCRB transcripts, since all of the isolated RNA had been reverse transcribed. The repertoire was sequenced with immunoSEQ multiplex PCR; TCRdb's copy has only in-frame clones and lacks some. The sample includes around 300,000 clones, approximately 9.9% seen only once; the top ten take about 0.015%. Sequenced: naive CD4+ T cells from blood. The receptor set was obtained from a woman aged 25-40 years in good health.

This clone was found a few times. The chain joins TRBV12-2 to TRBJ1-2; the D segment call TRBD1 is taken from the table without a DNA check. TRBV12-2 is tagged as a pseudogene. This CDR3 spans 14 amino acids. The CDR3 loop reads CASPETGGDYGYTF. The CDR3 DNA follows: TGTGCAAGTCCCGAGACAGGGGGCGACTATGGCTACACCTTC.

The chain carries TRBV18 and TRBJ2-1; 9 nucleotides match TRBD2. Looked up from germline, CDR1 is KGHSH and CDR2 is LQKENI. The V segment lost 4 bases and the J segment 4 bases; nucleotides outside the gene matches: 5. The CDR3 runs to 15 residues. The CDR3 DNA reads TGTGCCAGCTCACTCCGGACTAGCGAGTACAATGAGCAGTTCTTC. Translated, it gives CASSLRTSEYNEQFF.

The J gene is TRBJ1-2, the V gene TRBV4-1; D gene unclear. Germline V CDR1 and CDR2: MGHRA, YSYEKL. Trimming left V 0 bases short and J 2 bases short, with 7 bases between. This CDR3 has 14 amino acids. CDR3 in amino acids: CASSQDGRNYGYTF. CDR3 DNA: TGCGCCAGCAGCCAAGACGGGAGAAACTATGGCTACACCTTC.

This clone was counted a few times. CDR3 in amino acids: CASSFSDRVNTEAFF. CDR3 bases: TGTGCCAGCAGTTTCTCAGACAGGGTGAACACTGAAGCTTTCTTT. This rearrangement joins TRBV27 to TRBJ1-1; 7 bases align to TRBD1. The V segment lost 3 bases and the J segment 0 bases; nucleotides outside the gene matches: 4. The CDR3 covers 15 residues. Germline lookup yields CDR1 MNHEY and CDR2 SMNVEV (reference sequence).

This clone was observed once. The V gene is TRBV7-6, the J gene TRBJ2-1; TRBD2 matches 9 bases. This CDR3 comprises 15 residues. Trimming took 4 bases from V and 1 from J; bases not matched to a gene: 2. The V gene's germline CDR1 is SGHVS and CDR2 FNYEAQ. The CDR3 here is CASSSTSGSYNEQFF. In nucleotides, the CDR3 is TGTGCCAGCAGCTCTACTAGCGGGTCCTACAATGAGCAGTTCTTC.

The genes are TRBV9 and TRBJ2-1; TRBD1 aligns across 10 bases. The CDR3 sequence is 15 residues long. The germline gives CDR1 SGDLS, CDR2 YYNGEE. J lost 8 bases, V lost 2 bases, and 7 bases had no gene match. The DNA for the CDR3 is TGTGCCAGCAGCGTCCGACAGGGGGCCTTCGATGAGCAGTTCTTC. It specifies CASSVRQGAFDEQFF.

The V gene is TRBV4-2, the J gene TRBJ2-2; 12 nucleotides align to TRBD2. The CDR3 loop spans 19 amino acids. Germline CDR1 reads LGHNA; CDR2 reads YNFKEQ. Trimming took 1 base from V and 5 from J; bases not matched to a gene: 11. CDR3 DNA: TGTGCCAGCAGCCAAGCCCTAGCGGGAGGGCCACGTAATACCGGGGAGCTGTTTTTT. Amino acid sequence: CASSQALAGGPRNTGELFF.

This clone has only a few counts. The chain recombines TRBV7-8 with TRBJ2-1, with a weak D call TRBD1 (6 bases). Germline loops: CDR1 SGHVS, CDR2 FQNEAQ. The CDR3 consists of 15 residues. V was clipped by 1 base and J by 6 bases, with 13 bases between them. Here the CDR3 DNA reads TGTGCCAGCAGCTTAGGGGCAGGGGTTAGCAATGAGCAGTTCTTC. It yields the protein CASSLGAGVSNEQFF.

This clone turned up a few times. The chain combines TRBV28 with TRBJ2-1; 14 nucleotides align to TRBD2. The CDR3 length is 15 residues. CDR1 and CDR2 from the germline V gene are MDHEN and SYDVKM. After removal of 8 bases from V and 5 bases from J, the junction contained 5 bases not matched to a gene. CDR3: CASPPGLAGDNEQFF. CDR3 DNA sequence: TGTGCCAGCCCTCCGGGACTAGCGGGAGACAATGAGCAGTTCTTC.

The CDR3 sequence: CASSSPWTGGSEAFF. CDR3 DNA sequence: TGTGCCAGCAGTTCACCTTGGACAGGGGGCTCGGAAGCTTTCTTT. V is TRBV25-1 and J is TRBJ1-1, with 11 bases identical to TRBD1. CDR1 MGHDK and CDR2 SYGVNS come from the germline V gene. The CDR3 sequence is 15 residues long. V gave up 5 bases and J gave up 8 bases; unmatched junction bases: 10.

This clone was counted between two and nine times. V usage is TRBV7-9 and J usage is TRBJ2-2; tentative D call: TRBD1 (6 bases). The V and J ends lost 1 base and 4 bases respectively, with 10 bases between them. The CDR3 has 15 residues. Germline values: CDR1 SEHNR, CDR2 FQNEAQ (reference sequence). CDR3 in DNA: TGTGCCAGCAGCTTAGAAGGGGGATCCACCGGGGAGCTGTTTTTT. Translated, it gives CASSLEGGSTGELFF.

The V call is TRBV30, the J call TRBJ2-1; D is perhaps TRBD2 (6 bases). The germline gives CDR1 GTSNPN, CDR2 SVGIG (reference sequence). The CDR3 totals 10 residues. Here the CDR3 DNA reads TGTGCTGGGGGGAGGAATGAGCAGTTCTTC. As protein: CAGGRNEQFF.

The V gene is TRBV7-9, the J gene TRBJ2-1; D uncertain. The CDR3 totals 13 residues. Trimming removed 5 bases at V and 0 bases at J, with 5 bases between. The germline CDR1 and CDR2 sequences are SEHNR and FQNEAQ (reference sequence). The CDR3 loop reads CASSRSSYNEQFF. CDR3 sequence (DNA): TGTGCCAGCAGCCGGAGCTCCTACAATGAGCAGTTCTTC.

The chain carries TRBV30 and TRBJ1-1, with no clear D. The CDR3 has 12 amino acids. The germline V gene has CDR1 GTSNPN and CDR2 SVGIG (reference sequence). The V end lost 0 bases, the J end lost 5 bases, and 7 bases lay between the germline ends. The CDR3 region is CAWSVQYTEAFF. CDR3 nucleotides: TGTGCCTGGAGTGTACAGTATACTGAAGCTTTCTTT.

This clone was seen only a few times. This CDR3 is CSVERQDNYNEQFF. The CDR3 bases are TGCAGCGTTGAGAGACAGGACAACTACAATGAGCAGTTCTTC. The V call is TRBV29-1, the J call TRBJ2-1, with a possible D match to TRBD1 (6 bases). Germline V CDR1 and CDR2: SQVTM, ANQGSEA. There are 14 residues in the CDR3. V dropped 3 bases and J dropped 3 bases, with 12 bases sitting between them.

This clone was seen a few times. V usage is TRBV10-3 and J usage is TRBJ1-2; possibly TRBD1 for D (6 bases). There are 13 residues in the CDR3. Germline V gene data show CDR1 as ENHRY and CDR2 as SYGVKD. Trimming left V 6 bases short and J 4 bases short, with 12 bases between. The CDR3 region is CAISPGDIYGYTF. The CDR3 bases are TGTGCCATCAGCCCCGGGGACATCTATGGCTACACCTTC.

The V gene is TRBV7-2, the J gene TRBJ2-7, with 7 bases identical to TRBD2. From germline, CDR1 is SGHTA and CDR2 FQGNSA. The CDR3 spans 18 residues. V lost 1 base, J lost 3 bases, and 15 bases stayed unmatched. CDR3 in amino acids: CASSLGVVGGLPNYEQYF. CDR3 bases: TGTGCCAGCAGCTTAGGGGTCGTTGGGGGACTACCGAACTACGAGCAGTACTTC.

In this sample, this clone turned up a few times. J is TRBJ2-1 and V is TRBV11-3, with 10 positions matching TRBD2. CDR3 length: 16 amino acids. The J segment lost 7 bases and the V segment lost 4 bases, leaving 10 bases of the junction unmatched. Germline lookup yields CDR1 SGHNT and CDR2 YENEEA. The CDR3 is CASSSSGGAGRNEQFF. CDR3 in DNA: TGTGCCAGCAGCTCGAGCGGGGGGGCTGGAAGAAATGAGCAGTTCTTC.

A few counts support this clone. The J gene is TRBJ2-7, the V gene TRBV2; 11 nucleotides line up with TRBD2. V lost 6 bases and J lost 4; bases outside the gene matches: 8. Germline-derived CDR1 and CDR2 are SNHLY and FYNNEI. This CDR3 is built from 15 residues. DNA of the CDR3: TGTGCCAGCAGAGCCGGGACTAGCGGCCCGTACGAGCAGTACTTC. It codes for CASRAGTSGPYEQYF. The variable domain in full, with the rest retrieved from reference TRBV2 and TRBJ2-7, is EPEVTQTPSHQVTQMGQEVILRCVPISNHLYFYWYRQILGQKVEFLVSFYNNEISEKSEIFDDQFSVERPDGSNFTLKIRSTKLEDSAMYFCASRAGTSGPYEQYFGPGTRLTVT.

The CDR3 nucleotides read TGCGCCAGCAGCCAATCTCCGCCGGTTTTGGAGGGAAGAGGCGCCGGGGAGCTGTTTTTT. Its protein product is CASSQSPPVLEGRGAGELFF. The J gene is TRBJ2-2, the V gene TRBV4-3; tentative D call: TRBD2 (6 bases). There are 20 residues in the CDR3. The V and J ends lost 2 bases and 6 bases respectively, with 28 bases between them. Germline assignment: CDR1 LGHNA and CDR2 YSLEER.

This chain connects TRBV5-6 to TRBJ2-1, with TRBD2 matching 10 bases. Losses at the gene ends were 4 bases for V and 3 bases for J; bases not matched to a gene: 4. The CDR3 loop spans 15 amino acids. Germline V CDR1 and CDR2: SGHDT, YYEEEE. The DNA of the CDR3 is TGTGCCAGCAGCCCAGGACTAGCGGACTACAATGAGCAGTTCTTC. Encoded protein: CASSPGLADYNEQFF.

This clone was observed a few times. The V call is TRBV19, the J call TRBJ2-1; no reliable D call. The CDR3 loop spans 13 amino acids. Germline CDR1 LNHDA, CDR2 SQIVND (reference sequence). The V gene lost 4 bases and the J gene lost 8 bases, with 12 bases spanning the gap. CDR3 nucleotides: TGTGCCAGTAGTAGCCCCCAGCGCTATGAGCAGTTCTTC. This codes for CASSSPQRYEQFF.

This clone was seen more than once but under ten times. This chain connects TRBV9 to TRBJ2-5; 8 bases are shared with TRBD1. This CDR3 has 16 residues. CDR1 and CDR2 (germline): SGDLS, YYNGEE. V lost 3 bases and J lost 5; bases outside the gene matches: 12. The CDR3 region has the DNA TGTGCCAGCAGCGGTAGCACAGACAGGGGCCTTGAGACCCAGTACTTC. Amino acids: CASSGSTDRGLETQYF.

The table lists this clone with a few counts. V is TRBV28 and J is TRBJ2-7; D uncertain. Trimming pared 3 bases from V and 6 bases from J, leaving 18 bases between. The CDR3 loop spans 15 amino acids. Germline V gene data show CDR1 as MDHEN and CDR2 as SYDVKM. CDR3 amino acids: CASSFNKLQLLEQYF. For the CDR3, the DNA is TGTGCCAGCAGTTTCAACAAATTACAGCTCCTCGAGCAGTACTTC.

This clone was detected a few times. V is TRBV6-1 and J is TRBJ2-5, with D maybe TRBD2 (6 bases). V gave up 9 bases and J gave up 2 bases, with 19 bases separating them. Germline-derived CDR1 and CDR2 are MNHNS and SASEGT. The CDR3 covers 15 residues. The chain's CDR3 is CASILAGSPQETQYF. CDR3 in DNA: TGTGCCAGTATCCTCGCGGGGAGCCCACAAGAGACCCAGTACTTC.

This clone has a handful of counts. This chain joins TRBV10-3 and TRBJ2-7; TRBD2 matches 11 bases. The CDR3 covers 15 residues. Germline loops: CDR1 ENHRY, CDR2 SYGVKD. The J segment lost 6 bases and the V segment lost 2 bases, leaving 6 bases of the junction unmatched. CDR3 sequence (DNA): TGTGCCATCAGTGAGCGGGGACTAGCGGCTGGCGAGCAGTACTTC. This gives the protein CAISERGLAAGEQYF.

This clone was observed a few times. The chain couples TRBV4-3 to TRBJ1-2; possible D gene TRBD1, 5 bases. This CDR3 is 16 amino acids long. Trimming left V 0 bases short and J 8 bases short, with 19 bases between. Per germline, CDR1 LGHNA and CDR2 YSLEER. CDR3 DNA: TGCGCCAGCAGCCAAGACGATTATCAGGGAGGGCGAGGCTACACCTTC. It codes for CASSQDDYQGGRGYTF.

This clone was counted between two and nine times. This CDR3 reads CAWSPWVRGTLQGTDTQYF. CDR3 coding DNA: TGTGCCTGGAGTCCATGGGTCCGAGGGACTCTACAAGGCACAGATACGCAGTATTTT. This chain connects TRBV30 to TRBJ2-3; the D gene is possibly TRBD2 (6 bases). This CDR3 region has 19 residues. Trimming took 2 bases from V and 1 from J, leaving 25 bases between them. Germline V lookup: CDR1 GTSNPN, CDR2 SVGIG (reference sequence).

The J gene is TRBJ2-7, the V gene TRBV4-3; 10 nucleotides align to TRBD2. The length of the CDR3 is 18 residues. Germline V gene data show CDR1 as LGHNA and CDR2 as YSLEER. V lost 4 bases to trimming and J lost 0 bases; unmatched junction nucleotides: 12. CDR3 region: CASSLQTSGPGFSYEQYF. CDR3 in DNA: TGCGCCAGCAGCCTCCAGACTAGCGGGCCAGGGTTCTCCTACGAGCAGTACTTC.

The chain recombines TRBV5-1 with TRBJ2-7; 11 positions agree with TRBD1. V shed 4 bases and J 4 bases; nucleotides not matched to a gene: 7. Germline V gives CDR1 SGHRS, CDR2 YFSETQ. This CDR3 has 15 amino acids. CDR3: CASSTRTGGLYEQYF. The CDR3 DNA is TGCGCCAGCAGCACCCGGACAGGGGGCCTGTACGAGCAGTACTTC.

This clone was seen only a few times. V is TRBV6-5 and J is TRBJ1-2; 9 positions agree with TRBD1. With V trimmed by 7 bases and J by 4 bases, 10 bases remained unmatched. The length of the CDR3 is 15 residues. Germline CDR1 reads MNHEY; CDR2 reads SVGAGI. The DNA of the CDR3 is TGTGCCAGCAATAACAGGGGGCTACCTTCCTATGGCTACACCTTC. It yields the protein CASNNRGLPSYGYTF.

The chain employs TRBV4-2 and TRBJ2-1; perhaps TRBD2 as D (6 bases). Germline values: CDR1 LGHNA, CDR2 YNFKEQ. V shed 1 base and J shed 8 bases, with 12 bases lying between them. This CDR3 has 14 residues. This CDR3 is CASSQGAGSDEQFF. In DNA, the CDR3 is TGTGCCAGCAGCCAAGGTGCGGGGTCGGATGAGCAGTTCTTC.